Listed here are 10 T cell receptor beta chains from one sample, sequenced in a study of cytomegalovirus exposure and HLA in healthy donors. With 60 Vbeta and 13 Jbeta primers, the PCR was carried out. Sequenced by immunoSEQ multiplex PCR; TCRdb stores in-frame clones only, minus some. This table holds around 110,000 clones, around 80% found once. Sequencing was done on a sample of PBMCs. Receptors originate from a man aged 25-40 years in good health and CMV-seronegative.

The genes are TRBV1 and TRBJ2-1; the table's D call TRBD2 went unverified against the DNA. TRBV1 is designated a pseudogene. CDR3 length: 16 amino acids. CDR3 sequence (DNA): TGCACCAGCAGCCAAGAGGGACTAGCGGATTACAATGAGCAGTTCTTC. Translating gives CTSSQEGLADYNEQFF.

CDR3 sequence (DNA): TGTGCCAGCAGTTTAGCGGGGGGGCTGTACGAGCAGTACTTC. Amino acids: CASSLAGGLYEQYF. The V and J genes are TRBV28 and TRBJ2-7; 9 bases align to TRBD2. The germline V gene has CDR1 MDHEN and CDR2 SYDVKM. V lost 2 bases, J lost 4 bases, and 3 bases stayed unmatched. This CDR3 contains 14 residues.

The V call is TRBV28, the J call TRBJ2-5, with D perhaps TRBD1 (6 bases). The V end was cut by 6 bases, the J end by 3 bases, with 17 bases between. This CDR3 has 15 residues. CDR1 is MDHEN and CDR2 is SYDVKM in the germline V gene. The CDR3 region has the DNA TGTGCCAGCAGAGAGGAGAGGGCAGGGGAAGAGACCCAGTACTTC. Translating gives CASREERAGEETQYF.

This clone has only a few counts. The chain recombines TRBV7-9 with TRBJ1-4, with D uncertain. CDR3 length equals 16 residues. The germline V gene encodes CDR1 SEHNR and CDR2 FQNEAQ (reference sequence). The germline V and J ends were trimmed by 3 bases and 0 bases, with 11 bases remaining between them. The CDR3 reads CASSFDISATNEKLFF. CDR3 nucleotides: TGTGCCAGCAGCTTTGACATATCTGCAACTAATGAAAAACTGTTTTTT.

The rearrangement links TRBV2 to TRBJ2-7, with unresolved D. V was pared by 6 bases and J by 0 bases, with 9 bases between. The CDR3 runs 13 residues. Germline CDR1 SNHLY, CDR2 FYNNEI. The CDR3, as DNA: TGTGCCAGCAGACCACATCTCTCCTACGAGCAGTACTTC. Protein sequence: CASRPHLSYEQYF.

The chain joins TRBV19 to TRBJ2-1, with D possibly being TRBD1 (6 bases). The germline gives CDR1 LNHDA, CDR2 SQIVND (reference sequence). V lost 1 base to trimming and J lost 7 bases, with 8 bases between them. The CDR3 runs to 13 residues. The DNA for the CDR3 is TGTGCCAGTAGTATAGGAAGGGGGAATGAGCAGTTCTTC. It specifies CASSIGRGNEQFF.

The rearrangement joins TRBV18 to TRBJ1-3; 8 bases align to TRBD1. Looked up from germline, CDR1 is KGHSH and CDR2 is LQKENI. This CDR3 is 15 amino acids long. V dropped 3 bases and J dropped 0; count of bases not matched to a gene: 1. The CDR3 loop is CASSPGTGSGNTIYF. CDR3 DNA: TGTGCCAGCTCACCTGGGACAGGCTCTGGAAACACCATATATTTT.

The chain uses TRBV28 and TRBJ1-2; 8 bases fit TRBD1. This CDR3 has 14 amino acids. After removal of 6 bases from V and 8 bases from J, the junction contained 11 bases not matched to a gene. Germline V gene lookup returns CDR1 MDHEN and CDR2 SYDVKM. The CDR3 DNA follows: TGTGCCAGCAGCTCACTATTGACAGGGGTCGGCTACACCTTC. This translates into CASSSLLTGVGYTF.

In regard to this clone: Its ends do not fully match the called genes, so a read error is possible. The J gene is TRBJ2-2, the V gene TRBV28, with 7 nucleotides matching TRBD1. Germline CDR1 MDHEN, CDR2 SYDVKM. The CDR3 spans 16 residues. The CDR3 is CTSRGQTHPKGGELFF. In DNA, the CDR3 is TGCACCAGCAGGGGACAGACACACCCAAAAGGAGGGGAGCTGTTTTTT.

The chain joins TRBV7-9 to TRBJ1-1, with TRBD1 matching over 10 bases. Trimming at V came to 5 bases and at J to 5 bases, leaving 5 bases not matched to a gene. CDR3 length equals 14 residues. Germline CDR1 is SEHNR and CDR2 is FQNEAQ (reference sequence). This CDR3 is CASSADRGLTEAFF. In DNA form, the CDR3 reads TGTGCCAGCAGCGCCGACAGGGGGCTGACTGAAGCTTTCTTT.